This T cell receptor (beta chain) is from a study of blood T cells in healthy people across ages. Study results and caveats: With unsorted PBMCs, a conclusive comparison of naive versus antigen-experienced cells was not possible.

Germline CDR1 reads SQVTM; CDR2 reads ANQGSEA. The CDR3 consists of 15 residues. The V and J ends lost 2 bases and 9 bases, in that order; junction bases with no gene match: 12. Many counts were recorded for this clonotype. Its specificity is not known. Primers used in a second PCR of roughly 6 to 12 cycles were a sample-barcoded 5' primer and a J-beta primer mix. Via MiXCR, TCRdb re-called the 5' RACE reads, giving one row per CDR3 protein. The sample lists fewer than 750,000 distinct CDR3 sequences, around 50% seen once, with approximately 13% in the top ten. Sample donors were healthy Caucasian individuals that came from Russia, aged roughly 6 to 95.

The chain uses TRBV29-1 and TRBJ2-1; TRBD1 matches 8 bases. Sequenced sample: blood. The clonotype was recovered from an elderly woman in good health. CDR3 nucleotides: TGCAGCGTTGAAAAACGGACAGGGCGGACTTCTGAGCAGTTCTTC. It translates to CSVEKRTGRTSEQFF.